This TCR beta chain came from a study of CD8+CD57+ T cells in acquired aplastic anemia. Genomic DNA was employed as the template in profiling TCR beta VDJ and CDR3. Using its own MiXCR run on the reads, TCRdb lists one record per CDR3 protein. The table shows roughly 250,000 distinct CDR3 sequences, with roughly 82% occurring only once. Patients sequenced had flow cytometry evidence of CD8+CD57+ cell expansion. A few counts support this clonotype. Sequenced material: sorted CD4+, CD8+, or CD8+CD57+ T cells (not recorded which) from PBMCs. This clonotype originated in a human donor with aplastic anemia.

CDR3 sequence: CASTPQTGYTDTQYF. For the CDR3, the DNA is TGTGCCAGCACCCCTCAGACAGGATACACAGATACGCAGTATTTT. The chain recombines TRBV7-8 with TRBJ2-3; tentative D call: TRBD1 (6 bases). The V gene lost 7 bases and the J gene lost 2 bases, with 16 bases spanning the gap. Germline V gene lookup returns CDR1 SGHVS and CDR2 FQNEAQ. The length of the CDR3 is 15 residues.